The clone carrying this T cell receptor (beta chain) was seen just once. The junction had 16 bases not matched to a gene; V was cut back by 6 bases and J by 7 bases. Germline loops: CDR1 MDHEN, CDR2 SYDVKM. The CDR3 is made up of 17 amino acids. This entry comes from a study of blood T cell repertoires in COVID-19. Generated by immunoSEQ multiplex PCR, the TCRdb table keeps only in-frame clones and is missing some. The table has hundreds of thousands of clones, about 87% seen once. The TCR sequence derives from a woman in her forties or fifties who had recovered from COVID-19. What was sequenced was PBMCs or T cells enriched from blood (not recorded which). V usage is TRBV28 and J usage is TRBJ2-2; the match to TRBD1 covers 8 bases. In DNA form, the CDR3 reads TGTGCCAGCAGCCCGGGTCCGGGACAGGTTAGCGACGGGGAGCTGTTTTTT. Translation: CASSPGPGQVSDGELFF.